Described below is a single T cell receptor beta chain sequence and its context. The repertoire was sequenced with immunoSEQ multiplex PCR; TCRdb's copy has only in-frame clones and lacks some. The repertoire holds 78,000 or so clones, with 84% as singletons. Trimming shortened V by 1 base and J by 8 bases, and 12 bases separated the two germline ends. Germline CDR1 SGHTA, CDR2 FQGNSA. The CDR3 contains 15 residues. This sample was taken from a study of control samples from healthy donors and cancer patients. The sample comprised blood. The chain carries TRBV7-2 and TRBJ1-6; D is unclear. This sequence was found in a man aged 50-60 years in good health. The CDR3 reads CASSLVFVRDSPLHF. Here the CDR3 DNA reads TGTGCCAGCAGCTTAGTATTCGTCCGTGATTCACCCCTCCACTTT.